This T cell receptor (beta chain) originates from a study of Graves' ophthalmopathy and Graves' hyperthyroidism. Researchers took RNA transcripts and amplified TCR beta CDR3 regions from them. Second-round multiplex PCR came after a first-round RT-PCR that employed HTBI primers. TCRdb called the multiplex PCR reads again in MiXCR, with one record for every CDR3 protein. The table has over a million distinct CDR3 sequences, approximately 35% seen once. The CDR3 has 15 residues. Germline V CDR1 and CDR2: MNHEY, SMNVEV (reference sequence). V shed 0 bases, J shed 3 bases, and the junction held 4 bases outside the gene matches.

The specimen was peripheral blood or thyroid tissue (not recorded which). The sequence derives from an adult man with Graves' hyperthyroidism. V gene TRBV27 combines with J gene TRBJ1-2; 7 bases are a match to TRBD1. This chain's CDR3 is CASSLSGGSYYGYTF. CDR3 DNA sequence: TGTGCCAGCAGTTTATCAGGGGGCTCGTACTATGGCTACACCTTC.